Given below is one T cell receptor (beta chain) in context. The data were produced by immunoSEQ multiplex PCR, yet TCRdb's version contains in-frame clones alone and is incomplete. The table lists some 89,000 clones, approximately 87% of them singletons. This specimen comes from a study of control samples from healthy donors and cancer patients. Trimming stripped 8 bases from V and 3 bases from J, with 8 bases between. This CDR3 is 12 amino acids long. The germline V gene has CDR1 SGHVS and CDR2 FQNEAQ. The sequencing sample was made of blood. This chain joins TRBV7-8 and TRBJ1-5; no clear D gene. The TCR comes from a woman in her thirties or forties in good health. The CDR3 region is CASQEVNQPQHF. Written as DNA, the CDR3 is TGTGCCAGCCAGGAGGTCAATCAGCCCCAGCATTTT.